The 23 T cell receptor beta chains listed next were all sequenced from one sample in a study of OX40 agonist ivuxolimab in advanced cancers. The table came from immunoSEQ multiplex PCR; TCRdb's copy has only in-frame clones and leaves some out. The table has approximately 20,000 clones, 70% to 90% seen once. Sample: CD4+ or CD8+ T cells sorted from blood, taken in a trial of the OX40 agonist ivuxolimab. Every receptor here comes from an adult with an advanced solid tumor such as melanoma, head and neck, liver or kidney cancer.

The V and J genes are TRBV11-3 and TRBJ2-1; no definite D call. V dropped 3 bases and J dropped 5 bases, with 8 bases sitting between them. Germline CDR1 SGHNT, CDR2 YENEEA. The CDR3 is 13 amino acids. The CDR3: CASSFAADNEQFF. The CDR3 DNA sequence: TGTGCCAGCAGCTTTGCTGCGGACAATGAGCAGTTCTTC.

V usage is TRBV4-1 and J usage is TRBJ2-1, with TRBD2 matching over 7 bases. Germline-derived CDR1 and CDR2 are MGHRA and YSYEKL. V trimming: 0 bases; J trimming: 4 bases; junction bases outside the gene matches: 6. This CDR3 is built from 16 residues. The CDR3 loop is CASSQDLASGYNEQFF. Here the CDR3 DNA reads TGCGCCAGCAGCCAAGATTTGGCTAGCGGATACAATGAGCAGTTCTTC.

The chain carries TRBV27 and TRBJ1-1; tentative D call: TRBD1 (6 bases). This CDR3 is 14 amino acids long. CDR1 is MNHEY and CDR2 is SMNVEV in the germline V gene (reference sequence). V shed 4 bases and J shed 7 bases, with 16 bases lying between them. CDR3 in DNA: TGTGCCAGCAGTTCTCCACAGGGAGGTTTTGAAGCTTTCTTT. It codes for CASSSPQGGFEAFF.

This chain connects TRBV29-1 to TRBJ2-3; 9 nucleotides align to TRBD2. The CDR3 spans 14 residues. The germline CDR1 and CDR2 sequences are SQVTM and ANQGSEA. V gave up 3 bases and J gave up 1 base; unmatched junction bases: 2. Here the CDR3 reads CSVDSGSGTDTQYF. CDR3 DNA: TGCAGCGTTGATAGCGGGAGTGGCACAGATACGCAGTATTTT.

This chain uses TRBV28 with TRBJ2-5, with 8 bases aligning to TRBD2. Germline assignment: CDR1 MDHEN and CDR2 SYDVKM. V was pared by 7 bases and J by 2 bases, with 0 bases of the junction left unmatched. The CDR3 contains 12 residues. The CDR3 DNA is TGTGCCAGCACGGGGGGGCAAGAGACCCAGTACTTC. Its translation: CASTGGQETQYF.

This chain connects TRBV9 to TRBJ2-1; 11 positions agree with TRBD2. The J segment lost 1 base and the V segment lost 2 bases, leaving 5 bases of the junction unmatched. Per germline, CDR1 SGDLS and CDR2 YYNGEE. The CDR3 runs to 17 residues. This CDR3 is CASSVGVAGGSYNEQFF. CDR3 sequence (DNA): TGTGCCAGCAGCGTTGGAGTAGCGGGAGGGTCCTACAATGAGCAGTTCTTC. Full variable domain (outside the CDR3, taken from reference TRBV9 and TRBJ2-1): DSGVTQTPKHLITATGQRVTLRCSPRSGDLSVYWYQQSLDQGLQFLIQYYNGEERAKGNILERFSAQQFPDLHSELNLSSLELGDSALYFCASSVGVAGGSYNEQFFGPGTRLTVL.

This clone is medium-sized. This chain connects TRBV6-5 to TRBJ2-2, with D possibly TRBD2 on 6 matching bases. CDR3 length: 16 residues. Trimming removed 4 bases from V and 1 base from J, with 13 bases in between. Germline V gene sequence: CDR1 MNHEY, CDR2 SVGAGI. The CDR3 nucleotides read TGTGCCAGCAGTTGGAGTGGGACTGGGAACACCGGGGAGCTGTTTTTT. It encodes CASSWSGTGNTGELFF.

The chain employs TRBV11-2 and TRBJ2-1; D is unresolved. This CDR3 has 13 residues. Trimming shortened V by 3 bases and J by 0 bases, and 3 bases separated the two germline ends. The germline CDR1 and CDR2 sequences are SGHAT and FQNNGV. The DNA of the CDR3 is TGTGCCAGCAGCTTGTTCTCCTACAATGAGCAGTTCTTC. Protein: CASSLFSYNEQFF.

This clone was seen more than once but under ten times. This rearrangement joins TRBV5-1 to TRBJ1-1; TRBD1 aligns across 10 bases. CDR1 and CDR2 from the germline V gene are SGHRS and YFSETQ. J was trimmed by 0 bases and V by 1 base; bases with no gene match: 3. The CDR3 is 16 residues long. The DNA for the CDR3 is TGCGCCAGCAGCTTGCGACAGGGGGCCTTGAACACTGAAGCTTTCTTT. The encoded protein is CASSLRQGALNTEAFF. The entire variable domain, with the rest obtained from reference TRBV5-1 and TRBJ1-1, is as follows: KAGVTQTPRYLIKTRGQQVTLSCSPISGHRSVSWYQQTPGQGLQFLFEYFSETQRNKGNFPGRFSGRQFSNSRSEMNVSTLELGDSALYLCASSLRQGALNTEAFFGQGTRLTVV.

V usage is TRBV5-1 and J usage is TRBJ2-1, with D uncertain. The germline gives CDR1 SGHRS, CDR2 YFSETQ. V gave up 1 base and J gave up 8 bases, with 7 bases separating them. This CDR3 has 12 residues. The DNA for the CDR3 is TGCGCCAGCAGCTTGATCCCCCATGAGCAGTTCTTC. The encoded protein is CASSLIPHEQFF.

The CDR3 reads CASSLIRAVKETQYF. CDR3 nucleotides: TGTGCCAGCAGCTTGATAAGGGCAGTCAAGGAGACCCAGTACTTC. V gene TRBV5-6 combines with J gene TRBJ2-5, with D hard to call. The V end lost 1 base, the J end lost 5 bases, and 15 bases lay between the germline ends. The CDR3 length is 15 residues. CDR1 SGHDT and CDR2 YYEEEE come from the germline V gene.

V and J are TRBV11-2 and TRBJ2-2, with 7 bases that match TRBD1. This CDR3 contains 16 residues. CDR1 is SGHAT and CDR2 is FQNNGV in the germline V gene. V shed 5 bases and J 6 bases; nucleotides not matched to a gene: 12. CDR3 sequence: CASSPRGGKVAGELFF. CDR3 bases: TGTGCCAGCAGCCCACGAGGGGGCAAAGTGGCCGGGGAGCTGTTTTTT.

The gene calls are TRBV27 and TRBJ2-7; the match to TRBD1 covers 7 bases. The CDR3 is 14 residues long. V lost 3 bases and J lost 3; bases outside the gene matches: 5. Looked up from germline, CDR1 is MNHEY and CDR2 is SMNVEV (reference sequence). The CDR3 sequence is CASSFAGGFYEQYF. CDR3 nucleotides: TGTGCCAGCAGTTTCGCAGGGGGTTTCTACGAGCAGTACTTC.

V and J are TRBV21-1 and TRBJ2-5; the D call in the table, TRBD1, was not verified against the DNA. TRBV21-1 counts as a pseudogene. CDR3 length: 15 residues. Here the CDR3 reads CASSKGQGSQETQYF. CDR3 nucleotides: TGTGCCAGCAGCAAAGGTCAGGGGTCTCAAGAGACCCAGTACTTC.

The V gene is TRBV14, the J gene TRBJ2-7; D assignment may be TRBD1 or TRBD2 (6 bases each). Trimming pared 1 base from V and 6 bases from J, leaving 10 bases between. This CDR3 is 13 amino acids long. Germline V CDR1 and CDR2: SGHDN, FVKESK. Here the CDR3 reads CASSQVGGGEQYF. The CDR3 DNA reads as TGTGCCAGCAGCCAAGTCGGAGGGGGCGAGCAGTACTTC.

The rearrangement uses TRBV29-1 and TRBJ2-7; 11 positions agree with TRBD1. From germline, CDR1 is SQVTM and CDR2 ANQGSEA. The V segment lost 5 bases and the J segment 3 bases; nucleotides outside the gene matches: 3. This CDR3 has 13 residues. The CDR3 nucleotides are TGCAGCGTTACCGGGACAGGGGGCTACGAGCAGTACTTC. This translates into CSVTGTGGYEQYF.

This chain uses TRBV7-9 with TRBJ1-1, with D possibly being TRBD1 (5 bases). The CDR3 is made up of 16 amino acids. Germline V gene lookup returns CDR1 SEHNR and CDR2 FQNEAQ (reference sequence). V gave up 1 base and J gave up 7 bases, with 19 bases separating them. CDR3 sequence (DNA): TGTGCCAGCAGCTTAGGAGCGGGGGGGATTTTCGGTGAAGCTTTCTTT. Residues: CASSLGAGGIFGEAFF.

This chain uses TRBV6-6 with TRBJ2-7; D gene ambiguous. Trimming took 5 bases from V and 2 from J, leaving 13 bases between them. This CDR3 is 14 amino acids long. Germline CDR1 MNHNY, CDR2 SVGAGI (reference sequence). This chain's CDR3 is CASSTPPATYEQYF. The DNA for the CDR3 is TGTGCCAGCAGTACCCCGCCCGCAACCTACGAGCAGTACTTC.

This clone is a singleton in its sample. The chain joins TRBV19 to TRBJ2-7, with 9 nucleotides matching TRBD1. CDR1 and CDR2 from the germline V gene are LNHDA and SQIVND (reference sequence). The CDR3 covers 14 residues. The ends lost 6 bases at V and 0 bases at J; junction bases unmatched: 3. The CDR3 reads CASRQGATSYEQYF. DNA for the CDR3: TGTGCCAGTAGACAGGGGGCCACCTCCTACGAGCAGTACTTC. Full variable domain (missing parts from reference TRBV19 and TRBJ2-7): DGGITQSPKYLFRKEGQNVTLSCEQNLNHDAMYWYRQDPGQGLRLIYYSQIVNDFQKGDIAEGYSVSREKKESFPLTVTSAQKNPTAFYLCASRQGATSYEQYFGPGTRLTVT.

The rearrangement uses TRBV5-6 and TRBJ2-5; no reliable D call. CDR1 and CDR2 from the germline V gene are SGHDT and YYEEEE. V lost 1 base and J 0 bases, leaving 1 base between the germline ends. This CDR3 contains 12 residues. The DNA of the CDR3 is TGTGCCAGCAGCTTGTACCAAGAGACCCAGTACTTC. Residues: CASSLYQETQYF.

The chain combines TRBV5-6 with TRBJ2-1; perhaps TRBD2 as D (6 bases). Looked up from germline, CDR1 is SGHDT and CDR2 is YYEEEE. The CDR3 spans 14 residues. V dropped 4 bases and J dropped 5 bases, with 13 bases sitting between them. CDR3 loop: CASSPRGDDNEQFF. CDR3 sequence (DNA): TGTGCCAGCAGCCCCCGCGGGGACGACAATGAGCAGTTCTTC.

In this sample, this clone turned up a few times. The chain is built from TRBV10-2 and TRBJ1-2, with a possible D match to TRBD1 (5 bases). Germline lookup yields CDR1 WSHSY and CDR2 SAAADI. Trimming removed 1 base at V and 4 bases at J, with 13 bases between. The CDR3 covers 15 residues. The CDR3 loop is CASSEYEGQGYGYTF. CDR3 nucleotides: TGCGCCAGCAGTGAGTACGAGGGGCAGGGCTATGGCTACACCTTC.

V is TRBV27 and J is TRBJ2-1; a possible D gene is TRBD2 (6 bases). The CDR3 runs 11 residues. Trimming cost V 8 bases and J 9 bases, with 11 bases left between them. CDR1 MNHEY and CDR2 SMNVEV come from the germline V gene (reference sequence). CDR3 in DNA: TGTGCCAGCGGAAGCGGGTTTGAGCAGTTCTTC. Its protein product is CASGSGFEQFF.